These 18 T cell receptor beta chains came from one sample sequenced in a study of cytomegalovirus exposure and HLA in healthy donors. A multiplex PCR was run with 60 Vbeta primers and 13 Jbeta primers. The assay was immunoSEQ multiplex PCR, and TCRdb's table has in-frame clones only and misses some. This table holds about 170,000 clones, roughly 80% found once. The material sequenced was PBMCs. The receptor source for this set is a young woman in good health and CMV-seronegative.

The chain joins TRBV10-3 to TRBJ1-2, with 8 bases fitting TRBD1. With 11 bases clipped from V and 6 bases from J, the junction kept 11 bases outside the gene matches. The germline gives CDR1 ENHRY, CDR2 SYGVKD. CDR3 length equals 13 residues. The CDR3 is CASRTDREDGYTF. The DNA for the CDR3 is TGTGCCTCACGGACGGACAGGGAGGATGGCTACACCTTC.

V and J are TRBV21-1 and TRBJ2-1; the listed D gene, TRBD1, was not tested against the DNA. TRBV21-1 corresponds to a pseudogene. The CDR3 contains 18 residues. The CDR3 loop reads CASSMSAGCPKQYNEQFF. The CDR3 nucleotides are TGTGCCAGCAGCATGTCCGCAGGGTGTCCCAAACAATACAATGAGCAGTTCTTC.

This chain connects TRBV14 to TRBJ2-1; D not certain. Germline CDR1 and CDR2: SGHDN and FVKESK. This CDR3 region has 16 residues. Trimming took off 1 base at V and 0 bases at J, with 10 bases between the two ends. CDR3: CASSQVDASSYNEQFF. DNA for the CDR3: TGTGCCAGCAGCCAAGTAGACGCTAGCTCCTACAATGAGCAGTTCTTC.

This clone has a handful of counts. The rearrangement links TRBV7-9 to TRBJ1-6, with D possibly TRBD1 on 6 matching bases. V shed 4 bases and J shed 8 bases, with 12 bases lying between them. The V gene's germline CDR1 is SEHNR and CDR2 FQNEAQ (reference sequence). CDR3 size: 14 residues. The CDR3: CASSSRGDYSPLHF. DNA of the CDR3: TGTGCCAGCAGCTCCAGGGGTGATTATTCACCCCTCCACTTT.

This rearrangement joins TRBV6-1 to TRBJ2-3; D is ambiguous. This CDR3 has 14 residues. V was clipped by 4 bases and J by 2 bases, with 10 bases between them. The germline V gene encodes CDR1 MNHNS and CDR2 SASEGT. The CDR3 spells CASSGGSYTDTQYF. As DNA, the CDR3 is TGTGCCAGCAGTGGAGGCAGCTACACAGATACGCAGTATTTT.

Only a few counts were recorded for this clone. The chain recombines TRBV5-6 with TRBJ1-1, with a possible D match to TRBD1 (6 bases). From germline, CDR1 is SGHDT and CDR2 YYEEEE. V lost 0 bases, J lost 7 bases, and 13 bases lay in between. The CDR3 spans 14 residues. The CDR3 DNA is TGTGCCAGCAGCTTGGTGGACAGCGTCCTTGAAGCTTTCTTT. It translates to CASSLVDSVLEAFF.

This clone was detected a few times. The V and J genes are TRBV18 and TRBJ2-5; tentative D call: TRBD2 (5 bases). The V and J ends lost 3 bases and 4 bases respectively, with 12 bases between them. This CDR3 contains 14 residues. CDR1 and CDR2 from the germline V gene are KGHSH and LQKENI. CDR3 protein: CASSPTMRVETQYF. CDR3 nucleotides: TGTGCCAGCTCACCGACGATGAGGGTAGAGACCCAGTACTTC.

The gene calls are TRBV15 and TRBJ2-7; 7 bases map to TRBD1. The germline V gene has CDR1 LNHNV and CDR2 YYDKDF (reference sequence). The CDR3 has 15 amino acids. V was pared by 6 bases and J by 6 bases, with 14 bases of the junction left unmatched. The CDR3 region has the DNA TGTGCCACCAGTCCCGAGGGGGCCCAAGGAGGCGAGCAGTACTTC. The encoded protein is CATSPEGAQGGEQYF.

This clone was found once. The V gene is TRBV27, the J gene TRBJ2-1; possible D gene TRBD1, 7 bases. The CDR3 runs to 14 residues. Looked up from germline, CDR1 is MNHEY and CDR2 is SMNVEV (reference sequence). Deletions cut 4 bases from V and 3 bases from J, with 10 bases between. The CDR3 DNA reads TGTGCCAGCAGTTGGGGGGACAGCTACAATGAGCAGTTCTTC. The encoded protein is CASSWGDSYNEQFF.

The rearrangement joins TRBV11-3 to TRBJ2-1; maybe TRBD1 (6 bases). V was cut by 0 bases and J by 0 bases, with 12 bases left in between. Germline lookup yields CDR1 SGHNT and CDR2 YENEEA. The CDR3 covers 17 residues. CDR3 protein: CASSLDYRESSYNEQFF. As DNA, the CDR3 is TGTGCCAGCAGCTTAGATTACAGGGAGAGCTCCTACAATGAGCAGTTCTTC.

This clone has a handful of counts. The gene calls are TRBV2 and TRBJ1-1; D call uncertain. Germline values: CDR1 SNHLY, CDR2 FYNNEI. With 4 bases removed from V and 0 bases from J, the gap between germline ends came to 12 bases. The CDR3 has 15 amino acids. The CDR3 DNA follows: TGTGCCAGCAGTGTGCGCGGGGTGGTGAACACTGAAGCTTTCTTT. Its protein product is CASSVRGVVNTEAFF.

The chain is built from TRBV4-3 and TRBJ2-1; 7 bases are shared with TRBD1. V gave up 6 bases and J gave up 8 bases; unmatched junction bases: 13. Germline V CDR1 and CDR2: LGHNA, YSLEER. The CDR3 consists of 15 residues. The CDR3 protein is CASRFGTASQHEQFF. Here the CDR3 DNA reads TGCGCCAGCAGGTTCGGGACAGCCTCTCAGCATGAGCAGTTCTTC.

The rearrangement links TRBV30 to TRBJ2-2; 7 bases agree with TRBD1. Trimming at V came to 7 bases and at J to 2 bases, leaving 4 bases not matched to a gene. Germline V gene lookup returns CDR1 GTSNPN and CDR2 SVGIG (reference sequence). CDR3 length equals 13 residues. CDR3 nucleotide sequence: TGTGCCTCGGGACAGCGTAACACCGGGGAGCTGTTTTTT. Translating it yields CASGQRNTGELFF. Variable domain in full (rest from reference TRBV30 and TRBJ2-2): SQTIHQWPATLVQPVGSPLSLECTVEGTSNPNLYWYRQAAGRGLQLLFYSVGIGQISSEVPQNLSASRPQDRQFILSSKKLLLSDSGFYLCASGQRNTGELFFGEGSRLTVL.

The chain joins TRBV18 to TRBJ2-7; possibly TRBD1 for D (6 bases). Per the germline V gene, CDR1 is KGHSH and CDR2 is LQKENI. V dropped 2 bases and J dropped 2 bases, with 13 bases sitting between them. This CDR3 comprises 15 residues. The CDR3 bases are TGTGCCAGCTCACCATACGGGGCAGGGGCCTACGAGCAGTACTTC. This codes for CASSPYGAGAYEQYF.

The chain joins TRBV18 to TRBJ2-1, with 16 bases identical to TRBD2. This CDR3 has 19 residues. Germline V lookup: CDR1 KGHSH, CDR2 LQKENI. V gave up 6 bases and J gave up 4 bases; unmatched junction bases: 12. This CDR3 reads CASSRTGPGLAGGYNEQFF. CDR3 DNA: TGTGCCAGCTCCCGGACAGGGCCGGGACTAGCGGGAGGGTACAATGAGCAGTTCTTC.

This sequence joins TRBV21-1 and TRBJ2-6; TRBD2 is the table's D call, not checked against the DNA. TRBV21-1 is classified as a pseudogene. This CDR3 is built from 19 residues. Here the CDR3 reads CASSNVGTSGSSGANVLTF. The DNA for the CDR3 is TGTGCCAGCAGCAACGTCGGGACTAGCGGGAGCTCTGGGGCCAACGTCCTGACTTTC.

V and J are TRBV18 and TRBJ2-7; TRBD1 agrees at 11 bases. Germline CDR1 is KGHSH and CDR2 is LQKENI. The CDR3 has 16 amino acids. Trimming at V came to 3 bases and at J to 3 bases, leaving 7 bases not matched to a gene. The CDR3, as DNA: TGTGCCAGCTCACCGGGACAGGGGGTGAGTAACTACGAGCAGTACTTC. This encodes CASSPGQGVSNYEQYF. The variable domain in full, with the rest retrieved from reference TRBV18 and TRBJ2-7, is NAGVMQNPRHLVRRRGQEARLRCSPMKGHSHVYWYRQLPEEGLKFMVYLQKENIIDESGMPKERFSAEFPKEGPSILRIQQVVRGDSAAYFCASSPGQGVSNYEQYFGPGTRLTVT.

The chain employs TRBV28 and TRBJ2-7; 8 bases fit TRBD1. Germline CDR1 MDHEN, CDR2 SYDVKM. The CDR3 spans 14 residues. Losses at the gene ends were 6 bases for V and 2 bases for J; bases not matched to a gene: 6. Here the CDR3 reads CASSPGGRAYEQYF. The CDR3 nucleotides read TGTGCCAGCAGCCCAGGGGGCCGAGCCTACGAGCAGTACTTC. Variable domain in full (rest from reference TRBV28 and TRBJ2-7): DVKVTQSSRYLVKRTGEKVFLECVQDMDHENMFWYRQDPGLGLRLIYFSYDVKMKEKGDIPEGYSVSREKKERFSLILESASTNQTSMYLCASSPGGRAYEQYFGPGTRLTVT.